A single sample gave rise to the 26 T cell receptor beta chains below, sequenced in a study of T cell changes during pregnancy in multiple sclerosis. The table came from immunoSEQ multiplex PCR; TCRdb's copy has only in-frame clones and leaves some out. This table has fewer than 110,000 clones, roughly nine tenths appearing once. Here the sequenced sample was peripheral blood, taken after pregnancy. These receptors all come from a female donor with multiple sclerosis, enrolled in a pregnancy study.

The rearrangement uses TRBV19 and TRBJ2-2, with TRBD1 identical over 9 bases. Germline CDR1 is LNHDA and CDR2 is SQIVND (reference sequence). The J segment lost 7 bases and the V segment lost 1 base, leaving 4 bases of the junction unmatched. The CDR3 is 15 residues long. CDR3 loop: CASSIGDRVVGELFF. CDR3 DNA sequence: TGTGCCAGTAGTATAGGGGACAGGGTCGTCGGGGAGCTGTTTTTT.

This chain joins TRBV7-9 and TRBJ1-3, with D possibly being TRBD1 (5 bases). V dropped 0 bases and J dropped 0 bases, with 12 bases sitting between them. Looked up from germline, CDR1 is SEHNR and CDR2 is FQNEAQ (reference sequence). The CDR3 is 17 amino acids. Written as DNA, the CDR3 is TGTGCCAGCAGCTTAGCGGACACAGTGCTCTCTGGAAACACCATATATTTT. Encoded protein: CASSLADTVLSGNTIYF.

The gene calls are TRBV27 and TRBJ2-2; 13 nucleotides agree with TRBD2. CDR3 size: 17 residues. J gave up 0 bases and V 6 bases, and 4 bases lay outside the gene matches. Germline V gives CDR1 MNHEY, CDR2 SMNVEV (reference sequence). In DNA, the CDR3 is TGTGCCAGCAGCTTGACTAGCGGGAGGACGAACACCGGGGAGCTGTTTTTT. Its protein product is CASSLTSGRTNTGELFF.

The chain combines TRBV2 with TRBJ2-3; possibly TRBD2 for D (6 bases). The CDR3 runs 14 residues. Deletions cut 4 bases from V and 5 bases from J, with 13 bases between. From germline, CDR1 is SNHLY and CDR2 FYNNEI. The CDR3 coding sequence is TGTGCCAGCAGTGCGACTAGGCTGGAAGATACGCAGTATTTT. The encoded protein is CASSATRLEDTQYF.

This rearrangement joins TRBV27 to TRBJ2-2, with D possibly matching TRBD1 (5 bases). The CDR3 runs to 14 residues. The V gene lost 5 bases and the J gene lost 5 bases, with 12 bases spanning the gap. CDR1 is MNHEY and CDR2 is SMNVEV in the germline V gene (reference sequence). DNA of the CDR3: TGTGCCAGCAGTCCCCAGGGTCAGACCGGGGAGCTGTTTTTT. Protein: CASSPQGQTGELFF.

This clone was observed once. The V gene is TRBV7-2, the J gene TRBJ2-5, with D perhaps TRBD2 (6 bases). Germline values: CDR1 SGHTA, CDR2 FQGNSA. The CDR3 consists of 14 residues. V was shortened by 5 bases and J by 1 base, with 11 bases between the two germline ends. CDR3 in amino acids: CASSLAGPQETQYF. In nucleotides, the CDR3 is TGTGCCAGCAGCCTGGCGGGACCCCAAGAGACCCAGTACTTC. Based on the CDR3 plus reference TRBV7-2 and TRBJ2-5, the full variable domain is GAGVSQSPSNKVTEKGKDVELRCDPISGHTALYWYRQSLGQGLEFLIYFQGNSAPDKSGLPSDRFSAERTGGSVSTLTIQRTQQEDSAVYLCASSLAGPQETQYFGPGTRLLVL.

The chain employs TRBV11-1 and TRBJ1-6; possibly TRBD1 for D (5 bases). The CDR3 contains 15 residues. The germline CDR1 and CDR2 sequences are SGHAT and FQDESV (reference sequence). V gave up 3 bases and J gave up 7 bases, with 13 bases separating them. CDR3 in amino acids: CASSFNGEGNSPLHF. The CDR3 region has the DNA TGTGCCAGCAGCTTTAACGGGGAGGGGAATTCACCCCTCCACTTT.

This chain uses TRBV7-2 with TRBJ1-4; no definite D call. V was clipped by 1 base and J by 7 bases, with 7 bases between them. Germline lookup yields CDR1 SGHTA and CDR2 FQGNSA. This CDR3 contains 13 residues. CDR3: CASSLESFEKLFF. The CDR3 nucleotides read TGTGCCAGCAGCTTAGAGAGCTTTGAAAAACTGTTTTTT.

This rearrangement joins TRBV27 to TRBJ1-5, with no clear D. Trimming pared 0 bases from V and 6 bases from J, leaving 9 bases between. Germline V gives CDR1 MNHEY, CDR2 SMNVEV (reference sequence). CDR3 size: 14 residues. As DNA, the CDR3 is TGTGCCAGCAGTTTATCGGGCAGGCTTCAGCCCCAGCATTTT. Amino acid sequence: CASSLSGRLQPQHF.

The chain is built from TRBV5-1 and TRBJ2-5, with 10 bases matching TRBD2. CDR3 length: 15 residues. Looked up from germline, CDR1 is SGHRS and CDR2 is YFSETQ. V shed 3 bases and J 2 bases; nucleotides not matched to a gene: 4. As DNA, the CDR3 is TGCGCCAGCAGCTCGTCTAGCGGGAGTCAAGAGACCCAGTACTTC. As protein: CASSSSSGSQETQYF.

The chain links TRBV2 to TRBJ1-5, with 7 bases identical to TRBD1. The germline V gene has CDR1 SNHLY and CDR2 FYNNEI. This CDR3 has 13 residues. V lost 8 bases and J lost 1; bases outside the gene matches: 2. The CDR3 nucleotides read TGTGCCAGCCGGGACAGAAGCAATCAGCCCCAGCATTTT. Translated, it gives CASRDRSNQPQHF.

The DNA for the CDR3 is TGTGCCAGCAGCTTCCGCGGGGGTTACTACAATGAGCAGTTCTTC. It codes for CASSFRGGYYNEQFF. This chain connects TRBV7-3 to TRBJ2-1, with 7 bases fitting TRBD2. Germline lookup yields CDR1 SGHTA and CDR2 FQGTGA. The CDR3 loop spans 15 amino acids. J was trimmed by 3 bases and V by 3 bases; bases with no gene match: 5.

The chain combines TRBV6-1 with TRBJ2-5; TRBD2 might be the D (5 bases). From germline, CDR1 is MNHNS and CDR2 SASEGT. This CDR3 has 14 amino acids. Trimming removed 6 bases from V and 1 base from J, with 12 bases in between. CDR3 DNA: TGTGCCAGCAGGATACCGGGAACCCAAGAGACCCAGTACTTC. It specifies CASRIPGTQETQYF.

The chain carries TRBV5-1 and TRBJ2-1; weak D call: TRBD2 (6 bases). The V gene's germline CDR1 is SGHRS and CDR2 YFSETQ. CDR3 length: 13 amino acids. Trimming took 0 bases from V and 7 from J, leaving 8 bases between them. This CDR3 is CASSLGGVNEQFF. Written as DNA, the CDR3 is TGCGCCAGCAGCTTGGGGGGGGTAAATGAGCAGTTCTTC.

This clone was recorded only once. The chain carries TRBV29-1 and TRBJ1-1; TRBD1 agrees at 8 bases. The trim removed 7 bases at V and 5 bases at J, leaving 6 bases unmatched. This CDR3 contains 12 residues. In germline, CDR1 is SQVTM, CDR2 ANQGSEA. The CDR3: CSAYRGGTEAFF. CDR3 DNA: TGCAGCGCTTACAGGGGGGGGACTGAAGCTTTCTTT. The full variable domain, with the rest looked up from reference TRBV29-1 and TRBJ1-1, is SAVISQKPSRDICQRGTSLTIQCQVDSQVTMMFWYRQQPGQSLTLIATANQGSEATYESGFVIDKFPISRPNLTFSTLTVSNMSPEDSSIYLCSAYRGGTEAFFGQGTRLTVV.

V usage is TRBV27 and J usage is TRBJ2-7, with D maybe TRBD1 (6 bases). This CDR3 spans 15 amino acids. Germline V gene data show CDR1 as MNHEY and CDR2 as SMNVEV (reference sequence). V lost 6 bases to trimming and J lost 9 bases, with 24 bases between them. The CDR3 DNA follows: TGTGCCAGCAGGACTCTACAGGGATGGGATATTGTGCAGTACTTC. Encoded protein: CASRTLQGWDIVQYF.

V is TRBV10-3 and J is TRBJ2-7, with D maybe TRBD2 (6 bases). Trimming pared 0 bases from V and 0 bases from J, leaving 9 bases between. Germline assignment: CDR1 ENHRY and CDR2 SYGVKD. The CDR3 runs 15 residues. CDR3 protein: CAISESPAGSYEQYF. CDR3 sequence (DNA): TGTGCCATCAGTGAGTCGCCAGCGGGCTCCTACGAGCAGTACTTC.

The chain links TRBV15 to TRBJ1-2, with unresolved D. Germline V lookup: CDR1 LNHNV, CDR2 YYDKDF (reference sequence). The CDR3 spans 17 residues. Trimming cost V 0 bases and J 5 bases, with 19 bases left between them. CDR3 DNA: TGTGCCACCAGCAGAGAGAGGGTGTTTGGTAGAGATTATGGCTACACCTTC. It encodes CATSRERVFGRDYGYTF.

The V call is TRBV7-2, the J call TRBJ1-2, with TRBD1 identical over 11 bases. CDR1 is SGHTA, CDR2 FQGNSA, per germline. The CDR3 sequence is 16 residues long. With V trimmed by 7 bases and J by 8 bases, 15 bases remained unmatched. The CDR3 DNA sequence: TGTGCCAGCATCAATCGGGAAGGGACAGGGGGAACCGGCTACACCTTC. This codes for CASINREGTGGTGYTF.

This clone was seen only a few times. The J gene is TRBJ2-1, the V gene TRBV6-4; TRBD2 aligns across 8 bases. V shed 0 bases, J shed 7 bases, and the junction held 2 bases outside the gene matches. This CDR3 has 14 residues. In germline, CDR1 is MRHNA, CDR2 SNTAGT. The CDR3 nucleotides are TGTGCCAGCAGTGACTCCGGGGGGGAGAATGAGCAGTTCTTC. It is translated as CASSDSGGENEQFF.

The rearrangement links TRBV6-1 to TRBJ1-2; D call uncertain. The V and J ends lost 6 bases and 4 bases respectively, with 12 bases between them. Germline V lookup: CDR1 MNHNS, CDR2 SASEGT. CDR3 size: 13 residues. CDR3: CASRTQQLYGYTF. CDR3 bases: TGTGCCAGCAGGACACAGCAACTCTATGGCTACACCTTC.

Concerning this clone itself: The junction departs from the called germline gene at one end, perhaps through a read error. This chain joins TRBV10-3 and TRBJ2-7, with TRBD1 matching over 7 bases. The CDR3 spans 13 residues. Germline V gives CDR1 ENHRY, CDR2 SYGVKD. CDR3 coding DNA: TGTGCCACCAGTGGACAGGCTGCCTACGAGCAGTACTTC. Translation gives CATSGQAAYEQYF.

This clone was seen just once. The J gene is TRBJ2-1, the V gene TRBV11-2, with TRBD1 matching 9 bases. V was pared by 2 bases and J by 8 bases, with 4 bases of the junction left unmatched. The germline V gene has CDR1 SGHAT and CDR2 FQNNGV. This CDR3 is built from 14 residues. CDR3 coding DNA: TGTGCCAGCAGCTTACCGGGACAGGGCCATGAGCAGTTCTTC. Protein: CASSLPGQGHEQFF.

This clone was detected only a few times. V is TRBV4-2 and J is TRBJ2-3; 8 bases map to TRBD1. There are 16 residues in the CDR3. Trimming removed 3 bases from V and 4 bases from J; junction bases left unmatched: 9. Germline CDR1 reads LGHNA; CDR2 reads YNFKEQ. The CDR3 is CASSQGPGQAADTQYF. CDR3 bases: TGTGCCAGCAGCCAGGGGCCGGGACAGGCGGCAGATACGCAGTATTTT.

The rearrangement uses TRBV7-3 and TRBJ2-2, with 8 positions matching TRBD2. The CDR3 is made up of 13 amino acids. V was clipped by 6 bases and J by 5 bases; unmatched bases: 2. Germline V CDR1 and CDR2: SGHTA, FQGTGA. The CDR3 spells CASRGGGTGELFF. The CDR3 DNA sequence: TGTGCCAGCAGGGGCGGGGGGACCGGGGAGCTGTTTTTT.

This rearrangement joins TRBV13 to TRBJ2-7; 10 positions agree with TRBD2. J was trimmed by 7 bases and V by 5 bases; bases with no gene match: 11. Looked up from germline, CDR1 is PRHDT and CDR2 is FYEKMQ (reference sequence). This CDR3 contains 15 residues. The CDR3 sequence: CASSLSSGRRLEQYF. CDR3 nucleotide sequence: TGTGCCAGCAGCCTTTCTAGCGGGAGAAGGTTGGAGCAGTACTTC.